The 30 T cell receptor beta chains given below trace back to one sample, sequenced in a study of blood T cell repertoires in COVID-19. Sequencing used immunoSEQ multiplex PCR; TCRdb keeps in-frame clones, though not all of them. This table holds 400,000 or so clones, around 87% found once. Specimen: peripheral blood. The receptors originated from a human donor in a cohort sampled during active COVID-19.

V is TRBV10-1 and J is TRBJ2-4, with 7 bases lining up with TRBD2. The V gene end was trimmed by 6 bases and the J gene end by 5 bases; junction bases not matched to a gene: 7. CDR1 is WNHNN and CDR2 is SYGVQD in the germline V gene (reference sequence). This CDR3 comprises 14 residues. CDR3 region: CASSPGGTENIQYF. CDR3 nucleotide sequence: TGCGCCAGCAGCCCCGGGGGGACGGAAAACATTCAGTACTTC.

This chain joins TRBV19 and TRBJ1-1; D is perhaps TRBD1 (5 bases). The germline V gene has CDR1 LNHDA and CDR2 SQIVND (reference sequence). Trimming removed 8 bases from V and 4 bases from J, with 20 bases in between. The CDR3 is made up of 15 amino acids. CDR3 nucleotide sequence: TGTGCCAGTTACATCGGTCCCCAGGGTACCACTGAAGCTTTCTTT. Translating gives CASYIGPQGTTEAFF.

The CDR3 DNA follows: TGTGCCAGCAGCTTGGAAAGCAGGGCTACTGAAGCTTTCTTT. It yields the protein CASSLESRATEAFF. This chain joins TRBV5-4 and TRBJ1-1, with D perhaps TRBD1 (5 bases). Trimming shortened V by 0 bases and J by 5 bases, and 11 bases separated the two germline ends. The CDR3 is 14 residues long. Germline loops: CDR1 SGHNT, CDR2 YYREEE (reference sequence).

The V and J genes are TRBV5-1 and TRBJ1-1; no reliable D call. The CDR3 contains 15 residues. Trimming removed 4 bases from V and 4 bases from J, with 17 bases in between. Germline CDR1 is SGHRS and CDR2 is YFSETQ. CDR3 in amino acids: CASSLDAGIGTEAFF. CDR3 DNA sequence: TGCGCCAGCAGCCTGGACGCGGGGATTGGCACTGAAGCTTTCTTT. Full variable domain (missing parts from reference TRBV5-1 and TRBJ1-1): KAGVTQTPRYLIKTRGQQVTLSCSPISGHRSVSWYQQTPGQGLQFLFEYFSETQRNKGNFPGRFSGRQFSNSRSEMNVSTLELGDSALYLCASSLDAGIGTEAFFGQGTRLTVV.

This clone was counted between two and nine times. In the same sample, other DNA sequences code for this CDR3. The CDR3 spells CASSLEQGGTDTQYF. In DNA form, the CDR3 reads TGTGCCAGCAGCTTGGAACAGGGGGGCACAGATACGCAGTATTTT. This rearrangement joins TRBV5-6 to TRBJ2-3; the match to TRBD1 covers 8 bases. V lost 0 bases and J lost 1; bases outside the gene matches: 1. This CDR3 is built from 15 residues. Germline CDR1 and CDR2: SGHDT and YYEEEE.

J is TRBJ1-2 and V is TRBV7-3, with a tentative D call TRBD1 (5 bases). The CDR3 is 13 residues long. CDR1 and CDR2 (germline): SGHTA, FQGTGA. Trimming removed 0 bases at V and 13 bases at J, with 15 bases between. In DNA form, the CDR3 reads TGTGCCAGCAGCTTAACAGGAGGGGCAGCCTCCACCTTC. It encodes CASSLTGGAASTF.

This chain uses TRBV19 with TRBJ1-1, with 8 positions matching TRBD1. The CDR3 is made up of 13 amino acids. Germline CDR1 LNHDA, CDR2 SQIVND (reference sequence). Trimming removed 8 bases from V and 4 bases from J; junction bases left unmatched: 6. CDR3 sequence: CASRPTGGTEAFF. The CDR3 DNA is TGTGCCAGTCGACCTACAGGGGGCACTGAAGCTTTCTTT.

The CDR3 DNA reads as TGTGCCAGCAGCTTAAAATCGGGGGGGACAGTAGCTTTCTTT. Translated, it gives CASSLKSGGTVAFF. J is TRBJ1-1 and V is TRBV13; 7 bases agree with TRBD1. J gave up 10 bases and V 2 bases, and 10 bases lay outside the gene matches. Germline CDR1 PRHDT, CDR2 FYEKMQ (reference sequence). There are 14 residues in the CDR3.

The chain recombines TRBV30 with TRBJ2-7, with 13 bases identical to TRBD2. Germline lookup yields CDR1 GTSNPN and CDR2 SVGIG (reference sequence). The CDR3 contains 15 residues. Trimming cost V 7 bases and J 3 bases; bases outside gene matches: 9. As DNA, the CDR3 is TGTGCCTTGAAGACTAGCGGGGGGCCCCGCTACGAGCAGTACTTC. Translating it yields CALKTSGGPRYEQYF.

The chain uses TRBV2 and TRBJ2-6; 10 bases are a match to TRBD1. CDR3 length: 18 residues. V trimming: 6 bases; J trimming: 0 bases; junction bases outside the gene matches: 8. CDR1 and CDR2 from the germline V gene are SNHLY and FYNNEI. The CDR3 here is CASRTGTGASSGANVLTF. The CDR3, as DNA: TGTGCCAGCAGAACCGGGACAGGGGCGTCCTCTGGGGCCAACGTCCTGACTTTC. Filled out from reference TRBV2 and TRBJ2-6, the complete variable domain reads EPEVTQTPSHQVTQMGQEVILRCVPISNHLYFYWYRQILGQKVEFLVSFYNNEISEKSEIFDDQFSVERPDGSNFTLKIRSTKLEDSAMYFCASRTGTGASSGANVLTFGAGSRLTVL.

The V gene is TRBV7-9, the J gene TRBJ2-3; TRBD2 matches 7 bases. Germline CDR1 SEHNR, CDR2 FQNEAQ (reference sequence). CDR3 length: 14 amino acids. The trim removed 7 bases at V and 2 bases at J, leaving 6 bases unmatched. CDR3 in amino acids: CASNDGGFTDTQYF. The CDR3 region has the DNA TGTGCCAGCAACGACGGGGGGTTCACAGATACGCAGTATTTT.

In its sample, this clone was seen once. CDR3 in amino acids: CASSLRQGGREQFF. Here the CDR3 DNA reads TGTGCCAGCAGCTTAAGACAGGGAGGAAGAGAGCAGTTCTTC. The chain is built from TRBV7-2 and TRBJ2-1; tentatively, D is TRBD1 (7 bases). The V end lost 2 bases, the J end lost 10 bases, and 15 bases lay between the germline ends. Germline lookup yields CDR1 SGHTA and CDR2 FQGNSA. The CDR3 loop spans 14 amino acids.

The V gene is TRBV2, the J gene TRBJ2-5; no clear D gene. The CDR3 is 11 residues long. V shed 4 bases and J shed 2 bases, with 2 bases lying between them. The germline CDR1 and CDR2 sequences are SNHLY and FYNNEI. Written as DNA, the CDR3 is TGTGCCAGCAGTGTACAAGAGACCCAGTACTTC. It encodes CASSVQETQYF.

This clone showed up just once. Different DNA sequences within this sample yield the same CDR3. The chain carries TRBV2 and TRBJ1-1; TRBD1 might be the D (6 bases). Trimming stripped 2 bases from V and 1 base from J, with 8 bases between. The CDR3 totals 14 residues. CDR1 and CDR2 from the germline V gene are SNHLY and FYNNEI. CDR3: CASSERTANTEAFF. The DNA of the CDR3 is TGTGCCAGCAGTGAAAGGACAGCGAACACTGAAGCTTTCTTT.

A single count supports this clone. The chain has TRBV28 and TRBJ2-5, with 8 bases identical to TRBD2. The trim removed 2 bases at V and 2 bases at J, leaving 4 bases unmatched. The germline CDR1 and CDR2 sequences are MDHEN and SYDVKM. The CDR3 is made up of 15 amino acids. The CDR3, as DNA: TGTGCCAGCAGTTTACCGCTAGCGGGTCAAGAGACCCAGTACTTC. It yields the protein CASSLPLAGQETQYF. Drawing the rest from reference TRBV28 and TRBJ2-5, the complete variable domain is DVKVTQSSRYLVKRTGEKVFLECVQDMDHENMFWYRQDPGLGLRLIYFSYDVKMKEKGDIPEGYSVSREKKERFSLILESASTNQTSMYLCASSLPLAGQETQYFGPGTRLLVL.

The V gene is TRBV19, the J gene TRBJ1-1; possible D gene TRBD1, 6 bases. The CDR3 is 15 residues long. The V and J ends lost 5 bases and 4 bases respectively, with 17 bases between them. CDR1 LNHDA and CDR2 SQIVND come from the germline V gene (reference sequence). In nucleotides, the CDR3 is TGTGCCAGTAGTTATGGACAGTCTGCCACCACTGAAGCTTTCTTT. Protein product: CASSYGQSATTEAFF.

The CDR3 loop is CASSLGERETQYF. The CDR3 region has the DNA TGCGCCAGCAGCTTGGGGGAGCGAGAGACCCAGTACTTC. This chain connects TRBV5-1 to TRBJ2-5; D possibly corresponds to TRBD2 (5 bases). Trimming pared 0 bases from V and 4 bases from J, leaving 7 bases between. This CDR3 comprises 13 residues. From germline, CDR1 is SGHRS and CDR2 YFSETQ.

The chain has TRBV30 and TRBJ2-5; 15 bases fit TRBD2. J gave up 5 bases and V 2 bases, and 6 bases lay outside the gene matches. The CDR3 covers 16 residues. Germline V gene data show CDR1 as GTSNPN and CDR2 as SVGIG (reference sequence). CDR3 residues: CAWSLGLAGGPETQYF. The CDR3 nucleotides read TGTGCCTGGAGTTTAGGACTAGCGGGGGGGCCGGAGACCCAGTACTTC.

The chain is built from TRBV10-2 and TRBJ2-3; no firm D call. Germline CDR1 is WSHSY and CDR2 is SAAADI. V gave up 11 bases and J gave up 0 bases, with 15 bases separating them. This CDR3 comprises 14 residues. The DNA of the CDR3 is TGCGCCTCGTCGGTCTCACCTAGCACAGATACGCAGTATTTT. This sequence encodes CASSVSPSTDTQYF.

This rearrangement joins TRBV21-1 to TRBJ1-1; the table's D call of TRBD1 was not tested on the DNA. TRBV21-1 corresponds to a pseudogene. This CDR3 spans 20 amino acids. The CDR3 sequence: CASSKGPLKDRGGLGAEAFF. In DNA form, the CDR3 reads TGTGCCAGCAGCAAAGGTCCCCTAAAGGACAGGGGGGGACTAGGTGCTGAAGCTTTCTTT.

This chain uses TRBV13 with TRBJ2-5; D might be TRBD2 (5 bases). The CDR3 is made up of 16 amino acids. CDR1 is PRHDT, CDR2 FYEKMQ, per germline (reference sequence). V was trimmed by 4 bases and J by 1 base, leaving 16 bases between them. CDR3 sequence (DNA): TGTGCCAGCAGCTCCCCTCACGGGGTAACCCAAGAGACCCAGTACTTC. This sequence encodes CASSSPHGVTQETQYF. Full variable domain (missing parts from reference TRBV13 and TRBJ2-5): AAGVIQSPRHLIKEKRETATLKCYPIPRHDTVYWYQQGPGQDPQFLISFYEKMQSDKGSIPDRFSAQQFSDYHSELNMSSLELGDSALYFCASSSPHGVTQETQYFGPGTRLLVL.

The chain employs TRBV9 and TRBJ2-1, with 9 bases aligning to TRBD2. In germline, CDR1 is SGDLS, CDR2 YYNGEE. This CDR3 is built from 20 residues. V was clipped by 0 bases and J by 2 bases; unmatched bases: 15. The CDR3 coding sequence is TGTGCCAGCAGCGTAGGAGGTAATAGCGGGAGTTTAAGGACCTACAATGAGCAGTTCTTC. This gives the protein CASSVGGNSGSLRTYNEQFF.

The gene calls are TRBV5-1 and TRBJ2-5; D possibly corresponds to TRBD1 (6 bases). CDR1 is SGHRS, CDR2 YFSETQ, per germline. This CDR3 comprises 17 residues. Trimming left V 0 bases short and J 4 bases short, with 19 bases between. In nucleotides, the CDR3 is TGCGCCAGCAGCTTGGATATCACAGGGAATAGAAGAGAGACCCAGTACTTC. Translating gives CASSLDITGNRRETQYF.

The V call is TRBV30, the J call TRBJ1-5, with D tentatively TRBD1 (6 bases). V was pared by 2 bases and J by 0 bases, with 11 bases between. The CDR3 length is 15 residues. In germline, CDR1 is GTSNPN, CDR2 SVGIG (reference sequence). CDR3 sequence (DNA): TGTGCCTGGAGTATAGGGGGAATTAGCAATCAGCCCCAGCATTTT. It encodes CAWSIGGISNQPQHF.

The chain employs TRBV7-9 and TRBJ2-1, with 8 bases identical to TRBD2. The J segment lost 5 bases and the V segment lost 7 bases, leaving 7 bases of the junction unmatched. Germline CDR1 and CDR2: SEHNR and FQNEAQ (reference sequence). The CDR3 loop spans 14 amino acids. CDR3 in DNA: TGTGCCAGCATCCGGGCGGGAGGTGACAATGAGCAGTTCTTC. Translated, it gives CASIRAGGDNEQFF.

The J gene is TRBJ1-3, the V gene TRBV7-9, with 8 bases aligning to TRBD1. Germline CDR1 reads SEHNR; CDR2 reads FQNEAQ (reference sequence). The V gene end was trimmed by 4 bases and the J gene end by 9 bases; junction bases not matched to a gene: 2. The CDR3 consists of 12 residues. CDR3 sequence (DNA): TGTGCCAGCAGCTCCGGGACAGGCACCATATATTTT. This translates into CASSSGTGTIYF.

The chain has TRBV30 and TRBJ1-1, with D perhaps matching TRBD1 (6 bases). The V end lost 1 base, the J end lost 2 bases, and 11 bases lay between the germline ends. Germline CDR1 GTSNPN, CDR2 SVGIG (reference sequence). This CDR3 spans 14 amino acids. The CDR3 is CAWSARTENTEAFF. The CDR3 DNA sequence: TGTGCCTGGAGTGCTAGGACAGAAAACACTGAAGCTTTCTTT.

V and J are TRBV4-2 and TRBJ1-2; a possible D gene is TRBD1 (5 bases). Germline CDR1 LGHNA, CDR2 YNFKEQ. Trimming pared 1 base from V and 1 base from J, leaving 10 bases between. The CDR3 consists of 15 residues. CDR3 loop: CASSQGSRVNYGYTF. The DNA of the CDR3 is TGTGCCAGCAGCCAAGGTTCCAGGGTTAACTATGGCTACACCTTC.

The chain links TRBV5-1 to TRBJ2-1, with unresolved D. V lost 2 bases and J lost 6, with 21 bases in between. This CDR3 contains 17 residues. Germline V gives CDR1 SGHRS, CDR2 YFSETQ. The CDR3, as DNA: TGCGCCAGCAGCTTAATACGTCTCAAGAAGCCCTCCAATGAGCAGTTCTTC. Translating it yields CASSLIRLKKPSNEQFF.

The rearrangement joins TRBV6-6 to TRBJ2-7, with D tentatively TRBD1 (5 bases). Germline-derived CDR1 and CDR2 are MNHNY and SVGAGI (reference sequence). This CDR3 spans 13 amino acids. Trimming cost V 6 bases and J 0 bases, with 9 bases left between them. The CDR3 loop reads CASSGRDSYEQYF. The CDR3 DNA reads TGTGCCAGCAGCGGCAGGGACTCCTACGAGCAGTACTTC.